These 15 T cell receptor beta chains were all obtained from the same sample, sequenced in a study of T cells in Graves' hyperthyroidism and ophthalmopathy. RNA transcripts yielded amplified TCR beta CDR3 regions. An initial round of RT-PCR targeting the TCR CDR3 relied on the HTBI primer set. MiXCR, applied by TCRdb to the multiplex PCR reads, yields one record per CDR3 protein. The sample has a few hundred thousand distinct CDR3 sequences; 11% to 15% are singletons. The sample taken for sequencing was blood. The source of these receptors is a woman in her 30s with Graves' hyperthyroidism that later progressed to Graves' ophthalmopathy.

The chain combines TRBV7-2 with TRBJ1-5; D remains unclear. Trimming stripped 1 base from V and 6 bases from J, with 13 bases between. The germline gives CDR1 SGHTA, CDR2 FQGNSA. The CDR3 totals 15 residues. The CDR3 DNA sequence: TGTGCCAGCAGCTTAGTTGCCGGGGAGGGTCAGCCCCAGCATTTT. Translating it yields CASSLVAGEGQPQHF.

The sample holds one count of this clonotype. J is TRBJ1-2 and V is TRBV7-2; 9 bases are shared with TRBD1. This CDR3 region has 16 residues. Looked up from germline, CDR1 is SGHTA and CDR2 is FQGNSA. Unmatched junction bases numbered 11, after V lost 1 base and J lost 8 bases. This CDR3 reads CASSLDPGTGRRGYTF. The CDR3 bases are TGTGCCAGCAGCTTAGACCCTGGGACAGGGAGGAGAGGCTACACCTTC.

The gene calls are TRBV3-1 and TRBJ2-5, with D possibly called TRBD1 or TRBD2 (8 bases each). Looked up from germline, CDR1 is LGHDT and CDR2 is YNNKEL (reference sequence). CDR3 size: 20 residues. Trimming cost V 3 bases and J 7 bases, with 33 bases left between them. The CDR3 spells CASSHQSPGGDRLKFGTQYF. CDR3 nucleotide sequence: TGTGCCAGCAGCCACCAAAGCCCGGGGGGGGACAGGCTCAAGTTTGGGACCCAGTACTTC.

This clonotype was recorded at least ten times. The rearrangement uses TRBV3-1 and TRBJ1-2; no reliable D call. This CDR3 is 13 amino acids long. CDR1 and CDR2 from the germline V gene are LGHDT and YNNKEL (reference sequence). Trimming removed 3 bases at V and 8 bases at J, with 13 bases between. The CDR3 DNA reads as TGTGCCAGCAGCCAGAGGGATCAGAGCGGCTACACCTTC. Translation: CASSQRDQSGYTF.

The chain is built from TRBV7-9 and TRBJ1-2, with a weak D call TRBD1 (5 bases). Trimming took 8 bases from V and 8 from J, leaving 12 bases between them. CDR1 is SEHNR, CDR2 FQNEAQ, per germline (reference sequence). This CDR3 is built from 11 residues. The CDR3 protein is CASGRDLGYTF. CDR3 coding DNA: TGTGCCAGCGGACGGGACCTGGGCTACACCTTC.

This clonotype was seen ten or more times. The J gene is TRBJ2-7, the V gene TRBV20-1, with 11 positions matching TRBD2. The CDR3 has 15 residues. The trim removed 1 base at V and 1 base at J, leaving 3 bases unmatched. The germline gives CDR1 DFQATT, CDR2 SNEGSKA (reference sequence). CDR3 nucleotide sequence: TGCAGTGCTAGAGGCTGGACTAGCGGGTCCTACGAGCAGTACTTC. Protein product: CSARGWTSGSYEQYF.

The V and J genes are TRBV28 and TRBJ2-3; TRBD2 aligns across 11 bases. V gave up 4 bases and J gave up 1 base; unmatched junction bases: 7. Germline V lookup: CDR1 MDHEN, CDR2 SYDVKM. This CDR3 spans 17 amino acids. As DNA, the CDR3 is TGTGCCAGCAGTTCCCGACTAGCGGGACGGCGCACAGATACGCAGTATTTT. Amino acid sequence: CASSSRLAGRRTDTQYF. The full variable domain, with the rest looked up from reference TRBV28 and TRBJ2-3, is DVKVTQSSRYLVKRTGEKVFLECVQDMDHENMFWYRQDPGLGLRLIYFSYDVKMKEKGDIPEGYSVSREKKERFSLILESASTNQTSMYLCASSSRLAGRRTDTQYFGPGTRLTVL.

About this clonotype: At one boundary the junction diverges from the germline segment, which might be a read error. This sequence joins TRBV7-8 and TRBJ2-7; D is perhaps TRBD2 (6 bases). CDR3 length: 15 residues. From germline, CDR1 is SGHVS and CDR2 FQNEAQ. For the CDR3, the DNA is TGTACCAGCAGCTTAGCAGGGACTCTCGCCCACGAGCAGTACTTC. It encodes CTSSLAGTLAHEQYF.

This clonotype was picked up many times. V is TRBV19 and J is TRBJ2-2, with TRBD2 matching 7 bases. Germline V CDR1 and CDR2: LNHDA, SQIVND (reference sequence). The V segment lost 6 bases and the J segment 4 bases; nucleotides outside the gene matches: 14. The CDR3 is 17 amino acids. The DNA of the CDR3 is TGTGCCAGTAGGAACCCGTTGGGAGGGGAGTCCACCGGGGAGCTGTTTTTT. Translated, it gives CASRNPLGGESTGELFF.

The chain couples TRBV18 to TRBJ2-1; 10 nucleotides line up with TRBD1. CDR3 length: 15 amino acids. V trimming: 5 bases; J trimming: 4 bases; junction bases outside the gene matches: 5. Germline-derived CDR1 and CDR2 are KGHSH and LQKENI. This CDR3 reads CASSTGTGVYNEQFF. DNA of the CDR3: TGTGCCAGCTCAACCGGGACAGGGGTTTACAATGAGCAGTTCTTC.

The chain couples TRBV7-3 to TRBJ2-3; 8 bases agree with TRBD2. The CDR3 has 14 residues. Germline loops: CDR1 SGHTA, CDR2 FQGTGA. J was trimmed by 2 bases and V by 8 bases; bases with no gene match: 6. The CDR3 region is CASVGGRTTDTQYF. The CDR3 nucleotides read TGTGCCAGCGTGGGCGGGAGGACCACAGATACGCAGTATTTT. Looking up the rest from reference TRBV7-3 and TRBJ2-3 gives the full variable domain: GAGVSQTPSNKVTEKGKYVELRCDPISGHTALYWYRQSLGQGPEFLIYFQGTGAADDSGLPNDRFFAVRPEGSVSTLKIQRTERGDSAVYLCASVGGRTTDTQYFGPGTRLTVL.

This chain uses TRBV25-1 with TRBJ1-1, with D perhaps matching TRBD1 (5 bases). Germline assignment: CDR1 MGHDK and CDR2 SYGVNS. The CDR3 totals 14 residues. V lost 1 base to trimming and J lost 11 bases, with 17 bases between them. CDR3 DNA: TGTGCCAGCAGTGAATTCCAGGACAAACGAGGGGCTTTCTTT. Translating gives CASSEFQDKRGAFF.

This clonotype was observed many times. The chain employs TRBV3-1 and TRBJ1-5; tentative D call: TRBD1 (6 bases). The germline gives CDR1 LGHDT, CDR2 YNNKEL (reference sequence). CDR3 length: 16 amino acids. V lost 0 bases and J 2 bases, leaving 11 bases between the germline ends. CDR3 residues: CASSQDRGLGNQPQHF. CDR3 coding DNA: TGTGCCAGCAGCCAAGACAGGGGCCTGGGCAATCAGCCCCAGCATTTT.

The rearrangement links TRBV20-1 to TRBJ1-3; D remains unclear. In germline, CDR1 is DFQATT, CDR2 SNEGSKA (reference sequence). This CDR3 is 16 amino acids long. The V gene lost 3 bases and the J gene lost 0 bases, with 15 bases spanning the gap. DNA of the CDR3: TGCAGTGCTAGTTCTCAGGTGTACAGCTCTGGAAACACCATATATTTT. It encodes CSASSQVYSSGNTIYF.

The chain uses TRBV9 and TRBJ2-7; 7 bases agree with TRBD1. The CDR3 is 16 amino acids. Losses at the gene ends were 3 bases for V and 0 bases for J; bases not matched to a gene: 9. CDR1 is SGDLS, CDR2 YYNGEE, per germline. CDR3: CASSGGQKSLSYEQYF. The CDR3 region has the DNA TGTGCCAGCAGCGGGGGACAGAAATCTCTCTCCTACGAGCAGTACTTC.